Listed below are T cell receptor beta chains from one sample, sequenced in a study of T cells in Graves' hyperthyroidism and ophthalmopathy. TCRdb reanalysed the multiplex PCR reads using MiXCR and keeps one entry per CDR3 protein. The sample lists around 440,000 distinct CDR3 sequences; more than 15% were seen once. Sequenced input: blood. The receptors derive from a woman younger than 35 with Graves' hyperthyroidism. Both conserved end residues are part of each CDR3. Each record gives: V gene, J gene, clone size, D gene, CDR3 DNA, CDR3 protein. The D gene is left open where the match is weak. Clone sizes are given selectively: once, few, many, or a class where the clone is expanded.

>TRBV19|TRBJ1-3|-|-
TGTGCCAGTAGTATGGGTGCTGGAAACACCATATATTTT
CASSMGAGNTIYF
>TRBV12-3/TRBV12-4|TRBJ2-7|many|-
TGTGCCAGCAGTTTAAACAGGCAGTCCTACGAGCAGTACTTC
CASSLNRQSYEQYF
>TRBV6-6|TRBJ1-2|many|-
TGTGCCAGCAGTTACCTTGGCACAGATTATGGCTACACCTTC
CASSYLGTDYGYTF
>TRBV5-1|TRBJ2-7|many|-
TGCGCCAGCGGAAAGTCCAATGCGGGCTCCTACGAGCAGTACTTC
CASGKSNAGSYEQYF
>TRBV24-1|TRBJ1-2|-|TRBD1
TGTGCCACCAGTCTGGGACAGGGTACGTTTAACTATGGCTACACCTTC
CATSLGQGTFNYGYTF
>TRBV20-1|TRBJ2-2|many|-
TGCAGTGCTCAAGACAGGCTGAAGGCCGGGGAGCTGTTTTTT
CSAQDRLKAGELFF
>TRBV3-1|TRBJ2-3|-|TRBD1
TGTGCCAGCAGCCAAGATCTGGGACAGGGGACCACCTTGGGCACAGATACGCAGTATTTT
CASSQDLGQGTTLGTDTQYF
>TRBV25-1|TRBJ2-3|many|TRBD1
TGTGCCAGCAGTGACGACAGGGGGCCGGCAGATACGCAGTATTTT
CASSDDRGPADTQYF
>TRBV3-1|TRBJ1-4|many|-
TGTGCCAGCAGCCAAGTCTTCAATCGAGCAACTAATGAAAAACTGTTTTTT
CASSQVFNRATNEKLFF
>TRBV3-1|TRBJ1-2|many|-
TGTGCCAGCAGCCAAGGGAACAGGATTAAGGTGGATGGCTACACCTTC
CASSQGNRIKVDGYTF
>TRBV28|TRBJ2-4|once|TRBD2
TGTGCCAGCAGTTCCACGGGACTAGCGGGAGTTAAGTACTTC
CASSSTGLAGVKYF
>TRBV6-5|TRBJ1-5|-|TRBD1
TGTGCCAGCAGTTTTCGGGGACAGCCGAATAGCAATCAGCCCCAGCATTTT
CASSFRGQPNSNQPQHF
>TRBV5-6|TRBJ2-4|few|-
TGTGCCAGCAGCGCACGTAGCGTCGCGAGGGCCAAAAACATTCAGTACTTC
CASSARSVARAKNIQYF
>TRBV4-1|TRBJ1-4|-|TRBD1
TGCGCCAGCAGCACCGGGACAGGAGGGCTTGAAAAACTGTTTTTT
CASSTGTGGLEKLFF
>TRBV7-9|TRBJ2-2|-|TRBD1
TGTGCCACAGATCGGGGGACAGGGGGCATCGGGGAGCTGTTTTTT
CATDRGTGGIGELFF
>TRBV10-3|TRBJ2-5|many|TRBD2
TGTGCCATCAGTGAGTCGCGACTAGCGGGAGAAGAGACCCAGTACTTC
CAISESRLAGEETQYF
>TRBV6-1|TRBJ2-5|many|-
TGTGCCAGCAGGGACGGGGCCCTGCGAAAAGAGACCCAGTACTTC
CASRDGALRKETQYF
>TRBV11-2|TRBJ1-6|many|-
TGTGCCAGCAGCCCCCCACCCGGAGAGACAGAGGCGTTTCGTTCACCCCTCCACTTT
CASSPPPGETEAFRSPLHF
>TRBV28|TRBJ2-3|-|TRBD2
TGTGCCAGCAGTTACATAGCGGGAGCGGGAGATACGCAGTATTTT
CASSYIAGAGDTQYF
>TRBV20-1|TRBJ1-5|many|TRBD1
TGCAGTGCTGGCGGACAGGTTAAGCCCCAGCATTTT
CSAGGQVKPQHF
>TRBV19|TRBJ2-2|few|-
TGTGCCAGTAGTGGGCGGATAATCAAAGCCGGGGAGCTGTTTTTT
CASSGRIIKAGELFF
>TRBV5-5|TRBJ1-5|many|-
TGTGCCAGCAGCCCGTTATTTGGACAGAAGAATCAGCCCCAGCATTTT
CASSPLFGQKNQPQHF
>TRBV6-1|TRBJ2-7|many|TRBD1
TGTGCCAGCAGGGAGACGACAGGGAGAAGCTACGAGCAGTACTTC
CASRETTGRSYEQYF
>TRBV28|TRBJ2-2|many|-
TGTGCCAGCAGTTTTGCGCGGAAGTCAAACACCGGGGAGCTGTTTTTT
CASSFARKSNTGELFF
>TRBV28|TRBJ1-5|many|-
TGTGCCAGCAGTGCCGACCAGCCCCAGCATTTT
CASSADQPQHF
>TRBV6-2/TRBV6-3|TRBJ2-1|-|TRBD2
TGTGCCAGCAGAGGACTAGCGGGGGGGGCTTACAATGAGCAGTTCTTC
CASRGLAGGAYNEQFF
>TRBV27|TRBJ1-2|-|-
TGTGCCAGCAGCAGAGAGGGACACCAAGTTAACTATGGCTACACCTTC
CASSREGHQVNYGYTF
>TRBV6-1|TRBJ1-1|-|-
TGTGCCAGCAGTGAGCAGGGGTCCACTGAAGCTTTCTTT
CASSEQGSTEAFF
>TRBV5-5|TRBJ2-3|few|-
TGTGCCAGCAGCTTCCAGGGAGAAGATACGCAGTATTTT
CASSFQGEDTQYF
>TRBV9|TRBJ2-7|-|TRBD2
TGTGCCAGCAGCGTAGGAGCTAGCGGGTACTCCTACGAGCAGTACTTC
CASSVGASGYSYEQYF
>TRBV2|TRBJ1-3|-|-
TGTGCCAGCAGTTTCCAGGGACTCGACGGAAACACCATATATTTT
CASSFQGLDGNTIYF
>TRBV5-1|TRBJ2-3|many|-
TGCGCCAGCAGCTTGGGCCCGGGCCCGACCGCAGATACGCAGTATTTT
CASSLGPGPTADTQYF
>TRBV5-5|TRBJ2-3|many|-
TGTGCCAGCAGCTTGCTAATCACAGATACGCAGTATTTT
CASSLLITDTQYF
>TRBV3-1|TRBJ2-5|many|TRBD2
TGTGCCAGCAGGGTGGGAGGGCAGGAGACCCAGTACTTC
CASRVGGQETQYF
>TRBV11-3|TRBJ2-1|many|-
TGTGCCAGCAGCCGGCCCAATGAGCAGTTCTTC
CASSRPNEQFF
>TRBV4-1|TRBJ2-1|many|-
TGCGCCAGCAGCCCCCTAAGGGAAGTCTCCTACAATGAGCAGTTCTTC
CASSPLREVSYNEQFF
>TRBV19|TRBJ2-3|many|TRBD2
TGTGCCAGTAGTATACAAGGCGGGAGACGTACAGATACGCAGTATTTT
CASSIQGGRRTDTQYF
>TRBV7-9|TRBJ2-1|many|TRBD2
TGTGCCAGCAGTTCTGAACTAGCGGAGTACAATGAGCAGTTCTTC
CASSSELAEYNEQFF
>TRBV10-3|TRBJ2-7|few|TRBD1
TGTGCCATCAGTAACAGGGGGTCCTACGAGCAGTACTTC
CAISNRGSYEQYF
>TRBV28|TRBJ1-2|few|TRBD1
TGTGCCAGCAGCCTATTAAATTGGAGGACAGGGGGTGCCTATGGCTACACCTTC
CASSLLNWRTGGAYGYTF
>TRBV11-3|TRBJ2-5|-|TRBD1
TGTGCCAGCAGCCAGTTTGGGCAGGGGGCAGAGACCCAGTACTTC
CASSQFGQGAETQYF
>TRBV12-3/TRBV12-4|TRBJ2-2|few|TRBD1
TGTGCCAGCAGCCGGGACAGGGGGAGGACCGGGGAGCTGTTTTTT
CASSRDRGRTGELFF